This TCR beta chain was recovered during a study of blood T cell repertoires in COVID-19. Study-wide context: The United States, Italy and Spain were the sources of the acute and convalescent COVID-19 samples. T cells, B-cell-depleted T cells, or PBMCs supplied cDNA or gDNA.

The CDR3 contains 13 residues. The V gene lost 1 base and the J gene lost 7 bases, with 9 bases spanning the gap. Germline V lookup: CDR1 SGHDT, CDR2 YYEEEE. Per the authors' pipeline: Cell counts per sample came from amplifying reference gene primers. Sequencing was performed with immunoSEQ multiplex PCR; in TCRdb, only in-frame clones are kept and a portion is missing. D and trimming were read from the DNA, whereas the V and J calls and clone size are those reported in that table. The top ten hold 7% to 8% of the sample, which has 300,000 to 400,000 clones, roughly 86% seen once. Material for sequencing was peripheral blood. The J gene is TRBJ2-1, the V gene TRBV5-6; D is unresolved. This TCR was sampled from a woman aged 70-85 years with COVID-19, enrolled during active disease. The CDR3 protein is CASSLSQWNEQFF. CDR3 bases: TGTGCCAGCAGCTTGAGTCAGTGGAATGAGCAGTTCTTC.